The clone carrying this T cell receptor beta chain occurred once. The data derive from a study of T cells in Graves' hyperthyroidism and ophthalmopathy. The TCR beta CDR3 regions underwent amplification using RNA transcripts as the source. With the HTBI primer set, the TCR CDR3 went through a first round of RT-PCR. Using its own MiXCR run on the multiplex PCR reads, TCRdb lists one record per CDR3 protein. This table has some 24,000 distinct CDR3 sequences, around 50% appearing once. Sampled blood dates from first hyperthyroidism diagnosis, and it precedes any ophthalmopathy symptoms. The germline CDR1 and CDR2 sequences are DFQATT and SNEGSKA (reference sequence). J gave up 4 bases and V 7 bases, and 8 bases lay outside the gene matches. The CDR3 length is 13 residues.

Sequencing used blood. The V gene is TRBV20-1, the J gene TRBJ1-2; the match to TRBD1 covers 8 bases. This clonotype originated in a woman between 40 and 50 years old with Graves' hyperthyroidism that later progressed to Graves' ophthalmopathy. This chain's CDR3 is CSVPGTGRYGYTF. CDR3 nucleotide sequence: TGCAGTGTACCCGGGACAGGCCGCTATGGCTACACCTTC.